Below are 18 T cell receptor beta chains sequenced from a single sample in a study of T cells in localized non-small cell lung cancer. TCRdb's table, derived via immunoSEQ multiplex PCR, lists solely in-frame clones and lacks some. Of some 50,000 clones listed, about four fifths are singletons. Source: peripheral blood mononuclear cells, taken before any cancer treatment. The source is a man aged 40 to 70 with stage III lung adenocarcinoma.

The chain recombines TRBV10-3 with TRBJ2-6; tentatively, D is TRBD1 or TRBD2 (5 bases each). Germline loops: CDR1 ENHRY, CDR2 SYGVKD. V lost 8 bases, J lost 0 bases, and 14 bases lay in between. This CDR3 is 16 amino acids long. The CDR3 spells CAIPGPPVSGANVLTF. For the CDR3, the DNA is TGTGCCATCCCGGGACCGCCAGTCTCTGGGGCCAACGTCCTGACTTTC.

The chain carries TRBV18 and TRBJ2-3; 12 nucleotides match TRBD2. The trim removed 1 base at V and 5 bases at J, leaving 7 bases unmatched. CDR1 and CDR2 (germline): KGHSH, LQKENI. CDR3 size: 17 residues. The CDR3, as DNA: TGTGCCAGCTCACCACAGTCTAGCGGGGGGGCCGGAGATACGCAGTATTTT. Protein product: CASSPQSSGGAGDTQYF.

The gene calls are TRBV5-1 and TRBJ2-7; no reliable D call. The ends were cut back, 3 bases at V and 5 bases at J, with 21 bases in the middle. This CDR3 has 16 amino acids. Per germline, CDR1 SGHRS and CDR2 YFSETQ. CDR3 coding DNA: TGCGCCAGCAGCTCCGAAGCAGCCACTGATATCCACGAGCAGTACTTC. Amino acid sequence: CASSSEAATDIHEQYF.

The V and J genes are TRBV7-2 and TRBJ1-1; D gene ambiguous. Germline CDR1 and CDR2: SGHTA and FQGNSA. This CDR3 region has 13 residues. V lost 10 bases, J lost 5 bases, and 17 bases lay in between. This chain's CDR3 is CATSLLQTTEAFF. CDR3 bases: TGTGCCACCTCCCTCCTACAAACTACTGAAGCTTTCTTT.

The chain has TRBV27 and TRBJ2-2, with D perhaps TRBD2 (5 bases). V lost 3 bases and J lost 4, with 9 bases in between. Germline V gene sequence: CDR1 MNHEY, CDR2 SMNVEV (reference sequence). The CDR3 contains 14 residues. This CDR3 is CASSFTRITGELFF. The CDR3 region has the DNA TGTGCCAGCAGTTTTACTAGAATCACCGGGGAGCTGTTTTTT.

This clone was detected only once. The chain has TRBV5-6 and TRBJ2-2; D gene unclear. The germline V gene encodes CDR1 SGHDT and CDR2 YYEEEE. V was shortened by 0 bases and J by 2 bases, with 8 bases between the two germline ends. The CDR3 totals 15 residues. The CDR3 loop reads CASSLGPLNTGELFF. The DNA for the CDR3 is TGTGCCAGCAGCTTGGGGCCATTAAACACCGGGGAGCTGTTTTTT.

The rearrangement uses TRBV7-6 and TRBJ2-1, with TRBD1 matching 9 bases. The CDR3 extends over 17 amino acids. V shed 0 bases and J 8 bases; nucleotides not matched to a gene: 11. Germline CDR1 SGHVS, CDR2 FNYEAQ. The CDR3: CASSLARSGTGSYEQFF. The CDR3 nucleotides are TGTGCCAGCAGCTTAGCGCGGTCCGGGACAGGGTCTTATGAGCAGTTCTTC. The full variable domain, with the rest looked up from reference TRBV7-6 and TRBJ2-1, is GAGVSQSPRYKVTKRGQDVALRCDPISGHVSLYWYRQALGQGPEFLTYFNYEAQQDKSGLPNDRFSAERPEGSISTLTIQRTEQRDSAMYRCASSLARSGTGSYEQFFGPGTRLTVL.

V and J are TRBV19 and TRBJ2-7; TRBD2 is a possible D gene (5 bases). V was shortened by 5 bases and J by 3 bases, with 5 bases between the two germline ends. This CDR3 has 11 residues. Germline values: CDR1 LNHDA, CDR2 SQIVND (reference sequence). Here the CDR3 reads CASSEGYEQYF. CDR3 in DNA: TGTGCCAGTAGTGAGGGCTACGAGCAGTACTTC. Based on the CDR3 plus reference TRBV19 and TRBJ2-7, the full variable domain is DGGITQSPKYLFRKEGQNVTLSCEQNLNHDAMYWYRQDPGQGLRLIYYSQIVNDFQKGDIAEGYSVSREKKESFPLTVTSAQKNPTAFYLCASSEGYEQYFGPGTRLTVT.

The chain joins TRBV2 to TRBJ2-2; perhaps TRBD1 as D (6 bases). The CDR3 extends over 15 amino acids. Germline V lookup: CDR1 SNHLY, CDR2 FYNNEI. V was pared by 6 bases and J by 4 bases, with 15 bases between. The CDR3 is CASSSRTVLTGELFF. CDR3 DNA: TGTGCCAGCAGCAGCCGGACAGTACTCACCGGGGAGCTGTTTTTT.

The V and J genes are TRBV12-5 and TRBJ2-5; 9 positions match TRBD1. CDR3 size: 16 residues. In germline, CDR1 is LGHNT, CDR2 FRNRAP. The ends lost 4 bases at V and 4 bases at J; junction bases unmatched: 10. The CDR3 here is CASGSLLLTGGETQYF. CDR3 coding DNA: TGTGCTAGTGGTTCCCTACTCCTGACAGGGGGAGAGACCCAGTACTTC.

The V and J genes are TRBV14 and TRBJ1-4; 9 bases are shared with TRBD1. Trimming removed 1 base from V and 5 bases from J; junction bases left unmatched: 5. The germline gives CDR1 SGHDN, CDR2 FVKESK. This CDR3 comprises 16 residues. As DNA, the CDR3 is TGTGCCAGCAGCCAAGTTGGGACAGGGTGGAATGAAAAACTGTTTTTT. Protein product: CASSQVGTGWNEKLFF.

The CDR3 is CASSLLPGQGPYNEQFF. CDR3 DNA: TGTGCCAGCAGTTTACTCCCGGGACAGGGGCCCTACAATGAGCAGTTCTTC. This chain uses TRBV27 with TRBJ2-1; 10 bases are shared with TRBD1. The CDR3 sequence is 17 residues long. J lost 2 bases, V lost 2 bases, and 6 bases had no gene match. Germline loops: CDR1 MNHEY, CDR2 SMNVEV (reference sequence).

The rearrangement links TRBV6-6 to TRBJ1-1; a weak D match, TRBD1 (5 bases). Deletions cut 4 bases from V and 4 bases from J, with 16 bases between. The CDR3 runs to 15 residues. Germline V gene sequence: CDR1 MNHNY, CDR2 SVGAGI (reference sequence). For the CDR3, the DNA is TGTGCCAGCAGTTCTCAGGGACTGCTAATCACTGAAGCTTTCTTT. Its translation: CASSSQGLLITEAFF.

V gene TRBV9 combines with J gene TRBJ2-7, with TRBD2 identical over 7 bases. Germline CDR1 is SGDLS and CDR2 is YYNGEE. V was clipped by 4 bases and J by 4 bases; unmatched bases: 11. The CDR3 loop spans 15 amino acids. CDR3 sequence reads: CASSPRGGGGYEQYF. In DNA, the CDR3 is TGTGCCAGCAGCCCCCGTGGGGGGGGAGGTTACGAGCAGTACTTC. The complete variable domain, with remaining parts taken from reference TRBV9 and TRBJ2-7, reads DSGVTQTPKHLITATGQRVTLRCSPRSGDLSVYWYQQSLDQGLQFLIQYYNGEERAKGNILERFSAQQFPDLHSELNLSSLELGDSALYFCASSPRGGGGYEQYFGPGTRLTVT.

This chain uses TRBV7-2 with TRBJ2-5; no clear D gene. The CDR3 spans 11 residues. Looked up from germline, CDR1 is SGHTA and CDR2 is FQGNSA. V lost 5 bases, J lost 2 bases, and 3 bases lay in between. CDR3 coding DNA: TGTGCCAGCAGCGAACAAGAGACCCAGTACTTC. It specifies CASSEQETQYF.

The CDR3 loop reads CASSESLGYEQYF. DNA of the CDR3: TGCGCCAGCAGTGAGTCGTTGGGTTACGAGCAGTACTTC. The chain employs TRBV10-1 and TRBJ2-7, with D unclear. The length of the CDR3 is 13 residues. The ends were cut back, 0 bases at V and 4 bases at J, with 7 bases in the middle. In germline, CDR1 is WNHNN, CDR2 SYGVQD (reference sequence).

The chain uses TRBV27 and TRBJ1-6; D might be TRBD1 (6 bases). Germline V lookup: CDR1 MNHEY, CDR2 SMNVEV (reference sequence). The CDR3 sequence is 15 residues long. Trimming cost V 4 bases and J 6 bases, with 13 bases left between them. The CDR3 bases are TGTGCCAGCAGTTCCCGACAGGCCGTTAATTCACCCCTCCACTTT. Protein sequence: CASSSRQAVNSPLHF.

The rearrangement links TRBV5-4 to TRBJ2-3; 10 bases map to TRBD2. There are 15 residues in the CDR3. Germline CDR1 reads SGHNT; CDR2 reads YYREEE (reference sequence). V shed 5 bases and J 1 base; nucleotides not matched to a gene: 4. The CDR3, as DNA: TGTGCCAGCAGGCCAGCGGGGGGGGGCACAGATACGCAGTATTTT. Protein sequence: CASRPAGGGTDTQYF.